The rows below give T cell receptor beta chains drawn from one sample of a study of shared clonotypes between healthy human individuals. The protocol was immunoSEQ multiplex PCR, while the TCRdb copy is restricted to in-frame clones and leaves out a portion. Here the sample spans some 200,000 clones, approximately 65% being singletons. Sample: memory CD4+ T cells sorted from blood. These receptor sequences come from a man aged 25-45 years in good health. Both conserved end residues are part of each CDR3. A D gene is named only where the DNA matches it firmly. Clone size is shown for a subset of rows, as once, few, many or a class of expanded clone.

TRBD2	.	TRBV5-1	TRBJ2-1	CASSLEAGFYNEQFF	TGCGCCAGCAGCTTGGAAGCGGGGTTCTACAATGAGCAGTTCTTC
.	once	TRBV30	TRBJ2-5	CAWSFKETQYF	TGTGCCTGGAGTTTTAAAGAGACCCAGTACTTC
.	few	TRBV7-9	TRBJ2-7	CASSRTAYEQYF	TGTGCCAGCAGCCGGACTGCGTACGAGCAGTACTTC
.	.	TRBV7-9	TRBJ2-5	CASSLGAIETQYF	TGTGCCAGCAGCTTGGGGGCTATCGAGACCCAGTACTTC
.	.	TRBV10-3	TRBJ1-2	CAINGGGIYGYTF	TGTGCCATCAATGGGGGCGGAATCTATGGCTACACCTTC
.	.	TRBV19	TRBJ2-1	CASSIFRRAGEQFF	TGTGCCAGTAGTATCTTTAGACGGGCTGGTGAGCAGTTCTTC
.	.	TRBV5-1	TRBJ1-1	CASSFTENTEAFF	TGCGCCAGCAGCTTCACGGAAAACACTGAAGCTTTCTTT
.	few	TRBV29-1	TRBJ1-1	CSVTPGNTEAFF	TGCAGCGTAACCCCAGGGAACACTGAAGCTTTCTTT
.	.	TRBV28	TRBJ1-5	CASSKENQPQHF	TGTGCCAGCAGTAAAGAAAATCAGCCCCAGCATTTT
.	.	TRBV29-1	TRBJ2-1	CSVARSFSYNEQFF	TGCAGCGTTGCTCGCAGTTTCTCCTACAATGAGCAGTTCTTC
.	.	TRBV6-1	TRBJ1-1	CASSQQGNTEAFF	TGTGCCAGCAGTCAACAGGGGAACACTGAAGCTTTCTTT
.	.	TRBV7-2	TRBJ2-2	CASSQSRHTGELFF	TGTGCCAGCAGCCAATCAAGACACACCGGGGAGCTGTTTTTT
.	.	TRBV6-1	TRBJ2-1	CASSDWPSDAGRNEQFF	TGTGCCAGCAGTGATTGGCCTTCGGATGCTGGCCGCAATGAGCAGTTCTTC
.	few	TRBV10-3	TRBJ1-2	CAINGGSGYTF	TGTGCCATCAATGGAGGGAGTGGCTACACCTTC
TRBD1	.	TRBV19	TRBJ2-2	CASIQDRAGYTGELFF	TGTGCCAGTATCCAGGACAGGGCTGGGTACACCGGGGAGCTGTTTTTT
TRBD1	.	TRBV6-5	TRBJ2-7	CASSVRTGLYEQYF	TGTGCCAGCAGCGTCAGGACAGGGCTCTACGAGCAGTACTTC
.	.	TRBV28	TRBJ2-1	CASSLGARDRNEQFF	TGTGCCAGCAGTTTGGGGGCGCGGGATCGAAATGAGCAGTTCTTC
TRBD2	.	TRBV28	TRBJ2-1	CASSTHSGNNYNEQFF	TGTGCCAGCAGCACGCATAGCGGGAATAACTACAATGAGCAGTTCTTC